This T cell receptor beta chain is from a study of regulatory T cells in long-lasting Graves disease. Study information: More than 5 years of antithyroid drugs with positive TSH receptor antibodies defined persistent Graves' disease.

According to the study, TCR beta libraries were built with iRepertoire HTBI primers and CDR3-region Arm-PCR. Original data processing: Identified across the samples were some 67 TRBV segments and about 15 TRBJ segments. TCRdb called the multiplex PCR reads again in MiXCR, with one record for every CDR3 protein. In this record, the V and J calls reflect TCRdb's handling and not the investigators' own analysis. In the table there are 600,000 to 800,000 distinct CDR3 sequences, 25% to 30% of which are singletons. Study-level results: It was peripheral blood alone, not thyroid tissue, that was studied. Possibly, accuracy suffered from the small sample size.

In regard to this clonotype: The target antigen is unknown.

V dropped 3 bases and J dropped 7 bases, with 12 bases sitting between them. This CDR3 is built from 12 residues. Germline CDR1 and CDR2: SQVTM and ANQGSEA. Time point of the sample: persistent/refractory GD, antithyroid drugs over 5 years with positive TRAb. The TCR library was made from RNA that had been extracted from PBMCs in TRIzol. The rearrangement joins TRBV29-1 to TRBJ1-2; possibly TRBD1 for D (5 bases). The material sequenced was peripheral blood mononuclear cells (PBMCs), taken when the disease was refractory, from a patient treated with antithyroid drugs. The sequence was collected from a female donor with Graves disease. This CDR3 reads CSVDYGRGGYTF. For the CDR3, the DNA is TGCAGCGTTGACTACGGTAGGGGTGGCTACACCTTC.